This TCR beta chain was sequenced in a study of T cell clonality in common variable immunodeficiency. Note on this clone: Its antigen is currently unknown. The read terminates 3 residues before the CDR3 end, so the remaining end is supplied by the germline J gene.

Study-wide results and limits: Links between repertoire features and CVID complications were heterogeneity-limited. Common variable immunodeficiency TCR beta sequences reportedly had fewer deletions and N-nucleotide insertions. Shared TCRbeta clones were fewer between CVID subjects than controls.

Control and CVID samples contributed equal amounts of genomic DNA. The repertoire was sequenced with immunoSEQ multiplex PCR; TCRdb's copy has only in-frame clones and lacks some. The table lists tens of thousands of clones, with no singletons. CDR3 length equals 14 residues. Germline V gene lookup returns CDR1 SGHTA and CDR2 FQGTGA. This chain links TRBV7-3 with TRBJ2-2; D might be TRBD1 (5 bases). This sequence was found in a person aged 18 to 69 in good health. Sequencing was performed on peripheral blood mononuclear cells. The sequenced part of the CDR3 DNA is TGTGCCAGCAGGTCGCTGGGTGGGGCCAACGTG. Encoded protein: CASRSLGGANV. The complete CDR3 sequence is CASRSLGGANVLFF.